The clone carrying this T cell receptor (beta chain) was recorded many times. Antigen: not known. The CDR3 has 13 amino acids. V was clipped by 5 bases and J by 4 bases, with 11 bases between them. CDR1 is MNHNS and CDR2 is SASEGT in the germline V gene. In TCRdb, the RT-PCR reads were re-called with MiXCR into one record per CDR3 protein. The table lists just over 300,000 distinct CDR3 sequences, 21% of them singletons. The data derive from a study of response to subunit inactivated influenza vaccine. Overall study results and limits: With each seasonal influenza vaccination, the authors suggested, few new T cells are recruited.

J is TRBJ1-2 and V is TRBV6-1; the D gene is possibly TRBD1 (6 bases). This TCR derives from a man aged 50-75 years who received an inactivated influenza vaccine. Sample: PBMCs from blood, taken around 22 months after vaccination. The CDR3, as DNA: TGTGCCAGCAGTAAGGGGGGAGCCTATGGCTACACCTTC. Encoded protein: CASSKGGAYGYTF.